Presented here are 21 T cell receptor beta chains from one specimen sequenced in a study of cytomegalovirus exposure and HLA in healthy donors. Primers: 60 Vbeta forward and 13 Jbeta reverse. Clones were sequenced by immunoSEQ multiplex PCR, and TCRdb holds only the in-frame ones, with some missing. Among some 150,000 clones, 79% were seen once, and the ten largest hold approximately 2%. Sequenced sample: PBMCs. The origin of the receptors is a man between 35 and 55 years old in good health and CMV-seronegative.

CDR3 loop: CASSPGLAGGGDTQYF. The CDR3 DNA sequence: TGCGCCAGCAGCCCGGGACTAGCGGGAGGAGGAGATACGCAGTATTTT. J is TRBJ2-3 and V is TRBV5-1; 15 bases align to TRBD2. The CDR3 runs 16 residues. V trimming: 4 bases; J trimming: 5 bases; junction bases outside the gene matches: 5. Germline V lookup: CDR1 SGHRS, CDR2 YFSETQ.

The rearrangement joins TRBV11-2 to TRBJ2-3; 9 bases line up with TRBD2. The germline gives CDR1 SGHAT, CDR2 FQNNGV. The CDR3 consists of 17 residues. V was clipped by 5 bases and J by 2 bases; unmatched bases: 11. CDR3 amino acids: CASSPRGGRGVTDTQYF. The CDR3 nucleotides read TGTGCCAGCAGCCCGAGAGGCGGGAGGGGGGTCACAGATACGCAGTATTTT.

The rearrangement joins TRBV5-6 to TRBJ1-6, with D possibly TRBD1 on 6 matching bases. The CDR3 consists of 14 residues. CDR1 and CDR2 from the germline V gene are SGHDT and YYEEEE. V lost 5 bases and J 4 bases, leaving 10 bases between the germline ends. CDR3 nucleotide sequence: TGTGCCAGCAGTTCACAGGGTTATAATTCACCCCTCCACTTT. As protein: CASSSQGYNSPLHF.

This chain links TRBV30 with TRBJ2-5, with 10 bases aligning to TRBD1. The end of the DNA aligns better with TRBJ2-7, so the J call may be wrong. This CDR3 is 15 amino acids long. Germline-derived CDR1 and CDR2 are GTSNPN and SVGIG (reference sequence). The CDR3, as DNA: TGTGCCTGGAGTGTACGTCGGACAGGGGGCTACGAGCAGTACTTC. This encodes CAWSVRRTGGYEQYF.

The V call is TRBV9, the J call TRBJ1-4; D is uncertain. The V and J ends lost 0 bases and 5 bases respectively, with 14 bases between them. Germline V gives CDR1 SGDLS, CDR2 YYNGEE. CDR3 size: 16 residues. DNA of the CDR3: TGTGCCAGCAGCGTAGGTGGCCAAACAAAGAATGAAAAACTGTTTTTT. Its protein is CASSVGGQTKNEKLFF.

V usage is TRBV11-1 and J usage is TRBJ1-1, with D unclear. V was pared by 2 bases and J by 0 bases, with 10 bases between. Germline lookup yields CDR1 SGHAT and CDR2 FQDESV (reference sequence). The CDR3 has 15 residues. The DNA for the CDR3 is TGTGCCAGCAGCTTACTGACAAGGATGAACACTGAAGCTTTCTTT. It translates to CASSLLTRMNTEAFF.

The rearrangement uses TRBV28 and TRBJ1-1; no clear D gene. The CDR3 is made up of 15 amino acids. Trimming took 2 bases from V and 5 from J, leaving 15 bases between them. From germline, CDR1 is MDHEN and CDR2 SYDVKM. The CDR3 loop reads CASSLVLGDRTEAFF. The CDR3 nucleotides are TGTGCCAGCAGTTTAGTTCTCGGGGATCGGACTGAAGCTTTCTTT.

This chain uses TRBV30 with TRBJ2-4; D is unresolved. The germline gives CDR1 GTSNPN, CDR2 SVGIG (reference sequence). Trimming removed 6 bases from V and 0 bases from J, with 15 bases in between. This CDR3 has 15 amino acids. CDR3 sequence reads: CACSRLLLAKNIQYF. The CDR3, as DNA: TGTGCCTGTTCCCGTTTACTCCTAGCCAAAAACATTCAGTACTTC.

This rearrangement joins TRBV6-1 to TRBJ2-3, with TRBD1 identical over 9 bases. The V gene's germline CDR1 is MNHNS and CDR2 SASEGT. The CDR3 contains 16 residues. Unmatched junction bases numbered 7, after V lost 4 bases and J lost 2 bases. CDR3 sequence reads: CASSGPDRGFTDTQYF. CDR3 in DNA: TGTGCCAGCAGTGGGCCCGACAGGGGGTTCACAGATACGCAGTATTTT.

This clone was detected only a few times. This rearrangement joins TRBV13 to TRBJ2-4; the D is unclear. The CDR3 runs to 18 residues. Trimming left V 0 bases short and J 0 bases short, with 15 bases between. From germline, CDR1 is PRHDT and CDR2 FYEKMQ (reference sequence). This CDR3 reads CASSLGVVNYIAKNIQYF. CDR3 coding DNA: TGTGCCAGCAGCTTAGGCGTCGTCAACTATATAGCCAAAAACATTCAGTACTTC.

This chain uses TRBV11-2 with TRBJ2-7; 13 bases match TRBD2. Germline CDR1 reads SGHAT; CDR2 reads FQNNGV. This CDR3 spans 14 amino acids. The ends lost 1 base at V and 6 bases at J; junction bases unmatched: 0. In DNA form, the CDR3 reads TGTGCCAGCAGCTTAGGACTAGCGGGAGGCGAGCAGTACTTC. Residues: CASSLGLAGGEQYF. The whole variable domain, remainder taken from reference TRBV11-2 and TRBJ2-7, is EAGVAQSPRYKIIEKRQSVAFWCNPISGHATLYWYQQILGQGPKLLIQFQNNGVVDDSQLPKDRFSAERLKGVDSTLKIQPAKLEDSAVYLCASSLGLAGGEQYFGPGTRLTVT.

This sequence joins TRBV11-2 and TRBJ2-7, with D possibly being TRBD2 (6 bases). The CDR3 covers 12 residues. CDR1 SGHAT and CDR2 FQNNGV come from the germline V gene. The V end was cut by 3 bases, the J end by 7 bases, with 10 bases between. The CDR3 reads CASSLGGSEQYF. The DNA for the CDR3 is TGTGCCAGCAGCTTGGGAGGTTCGGAGCAGTACTTC.

This rearrangement joins TRBV27 to TRBJ2-7; D is perhaps TRBD1 (8 bases). The V end lost 6 bases, the J end lost 1 base, and 16 bases lay between the germline ends. There are 15 residues in the CDR3. Germline V gene sequence: CDR1 MNHEY, CDR2 SMNVEV (reference sequence). For the CDR3, the DNA is TGTGCCAGCAGCCGAACAGGGGGGGGGTCCTACGAGCAGTACTTC. Its translation is CASSRTGGGSYEQYF.

A single count supports this clone. This chain connects TRBV2 to TRBJ2-7; D gene unclear. The CDR3 covers 10 residues. Germline lookup yields CDR1 SNHLY and CDR2 FYNNEI. V lost 5 bases to trimming and J lost 6 bases, with 5 bases between them. For the CDR3, the DNA is TGTGCCAGCAGTATCAGCGAGCAGTACTTC. It is translated as CASSISEQYF. Combining the CDR3 with reference TRBV2 and TRBJ2-7 gives the whole variable domain EPEVTQTPSHQVTQMGQEVILRCVPISNHLYFYWYRQILGQKVEFLVSFYNNEISEKSEIFDDQFSVERPDGSNFTLKIRSTKLEDSAMYFCASSISEQYFGPGTRLTVT.

The sample holds a few counts of this clone. V and J are TRBV28 and TRBJ1-1, with D perhaps TRBD1 (5 bases). Germline CDR1 MDHEN, CDR2 SYDVKM. The CDR3 spans 13 residues. Trimming left V 11 bases short and J 6 bases short, with 19 bases between. CDR3 in amino acids: CAAQVPAGAEAFF. The CDR3 DNA sequence: TGTGCCGCCCAGGTTCCCGCGGGGGCTGAAGCTTTCTTT.

For this clone: The junction shows a germline mismatch at one end, possibly a read error. The chain combines TRBV7-7 with TRBJ2-2, with TRBD1 identical over 8 bases. The CDR3 is made up of 17 amino acids. The germline V gene encodes CDR1 SSHAT and CDR2 FNYEAQ (reference sequence). The CDR3 coding sequence is TGTGCTAGCAGCCCAACAGGGGGGTTGTTTACAACCGGGGAGCTGTTTTTT. Protein: CASSPTGGLFTTGELFF.

This rearrangement joins TRBV9 to TRBJ2-1, with D perhaps TRBD2 (5 bases). Germline V gene lookup returns CDR1 SGDLS and CDR2 YYNGEE. V was clipped by 0 bases and J by 8 bases, with 9 bases between them. This CDR3 is built from 13 residues. CDR3 loop: CASSVVPRDEQFF. DNA for the CDR3: TGTGCCAGCAGCGTAGTCCCGCGGGATGAGCAGTTCTTC. The variable domain in full, completed from reference TRBV9 and TRBJ2-1, reads DSGVTQTPKHLITATGQRVTLRCSPRSGDLSVYWYQQSLDQGLQFLIQYYNGEERAKGNILERFSAQQFPDLHSELNLSSLELGDSALYFCASSVVPRDEQFFGPGTRLTVL.

The gene calls are TRBV27 and TRBJ2-5, with a possible D match to TRBD1 (5 bases). The J call could be wrong; TRBJ2-7 is a better fit for the DNA end. Germline V CDR1 and CDR2: MNHEY, SMNVEV (reference sequence). The CDR3 length is 15 residues. CDR3 in amino acids: CASSFQGRADYEQYF. The CDR3 region has the DNA TGTGCCAGCAGTTTTCAGGGCAGGGCGGACTACGAGCAGTACTTC.

The chain links TRBV7-2 to TRBJ2-7; 8 nucleotides align to TRBD2. Trimming removed 5 bases from V and 3 bases from J; junction bases left unmatched: 12. Germline values: CDR1 SGHTA, CDR2 FQGNSA. The CDR3 spans 16 residues. In DNA form, the CDR3 reads TGTGCCAGCAGCCAGACGGGAGGGCGGATCCTCTACGAGCAGTACTTC. Its protein is CASSQTGGRILYEQYF.

The chain links TRBV7-8 to TRBJ2-5, with D perhaps TRBD2 (6 bases). Between the trimmed V and J ends, which lost 2 bases and 5 bases, there was a span of 12 bases. CDR3 length equals 14 residues. Germline values: CDR1 SGHVS, CDR2 FQNEAQ. CDR3: CASSLLRGPETQYF. The CDR3 nucleotides are TGTGCCAGCAGCTTATTGCGGGGTCCGGAGACCCAGTACTTC.

V is TRBV5-8 and J is TRBJ1-5; D call uncertain. V was shortened by 4 bases and J by 5 bases, with 16 bases between the two germline ends. The CDR3 has 15 residues. Germline CDR1 is SGHTS and CDR2 is YDEGEE. Written as DNA, the CDR3 is TGTGCCAGCAGCCGGGATTCCGGCAATGATCAGCCCCAGCATTTT. Encoded protein: CASSRDSGNDQPQHF.